This T cell receptor beta chain is from a study of siplizumab effects on memory and regulatory T cells. The CDR3 sequence is 15 residues long. The V gene lost 5 bases and the J gene lost 2 bases, with 15 bases spanning the gap. Germline CDR1 is MNHNS and CDR2 is SASEGT. The method was immunoSEQ multiplex PCR; TCRdb's version includes in-frame clones alone and lacks a portion of them. The data show tens of thousands of clones, approximately 87% seen once. This sequence joins TRBV6-1 and TRBJ2-5, with TRBD2 as a possible D gene (6 bases). This TCR was sampled from a human donor in good health. Sequencing was carried out using memory CD4+ T cells sorted from blood. CDR3: CASSTPPGSQETQYF. The CDR3 coding sequence is TGTGCCAGCAGTACGCCTCCCGGGAGTCAAGAGACCCAGTACTTC.